This TCR beta chain stems from a study of blood T cell repertoires in COVID-19. Study-level background: PBMCs, B-cell-depleted T cells, or T cells were the source of the cDNA or gDNA that made up the material.

Original data processing: Estimates of nucleated cell counts were drawn from the amplification of reference gene primers. Some clones are missing from TCRdb's copy, which holds only in-frame ones; the method was immunoSEQ multiplex PCR. D and trimming come from the DNA, and the V and J calls and clone size come from that table. The sample holds more than 150,000 clones, around nine tenths seen once. V dropped 4 bases and J dropped 10; count of bases not matched to a gene: 7. Germline-derived CDR1 and CDR2 are SGDLS and YYNGEE. This CDR3 is built from 14 residues. The rearrangement uses TRBV9 and TRBJ2-1, with 11 bases matching TRBD1. The source is a man in his forties or fifties with active or convalescent COVID-19. Sequencing used peripheral blood. In nucleotides, the CDR3 is TGTGCCAGCAGCCCGAGGACAGGGGGCCGGGAGCAGTTCTTC. Its translation is CASSPRTGGREQFF. The full variable domain, with the rest looked up from reference TRBV9 and TRBJ2-1, is DSGVTQTPKHLITATGQRVTLRCSPRSGDLSVYWYQQSLDQGLQFLIQYYNGEERAKGNILERFSAQQFPDLHSELNLSSLELGDSALYFCASSPRTGGREQFFGPGTRLTVL.